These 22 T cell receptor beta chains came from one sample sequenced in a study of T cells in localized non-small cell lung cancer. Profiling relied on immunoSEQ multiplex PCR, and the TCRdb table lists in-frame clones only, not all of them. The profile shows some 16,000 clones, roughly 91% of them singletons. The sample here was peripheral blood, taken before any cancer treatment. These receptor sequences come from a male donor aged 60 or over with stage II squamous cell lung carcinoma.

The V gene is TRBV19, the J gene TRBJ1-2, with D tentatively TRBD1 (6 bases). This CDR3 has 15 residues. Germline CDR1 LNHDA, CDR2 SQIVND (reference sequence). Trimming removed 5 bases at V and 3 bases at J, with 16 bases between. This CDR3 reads CASSFGAGAYYGYTF. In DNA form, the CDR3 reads TGTGCCAGTAGTTTTGGCGCAGGGGCATACTATGGCTACACCTTC. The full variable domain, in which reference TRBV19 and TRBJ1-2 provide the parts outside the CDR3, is DGGITQSPKYLFRKEGQNVTLSCEQNLNHDAMYWYRQDPGQGLRLIYYSQIVNDFQKGDIAEGYSVSREKKESFPLTVTSAQKNPTAFYLCASSFGAGAYYGYTFGSGTRLTVV.

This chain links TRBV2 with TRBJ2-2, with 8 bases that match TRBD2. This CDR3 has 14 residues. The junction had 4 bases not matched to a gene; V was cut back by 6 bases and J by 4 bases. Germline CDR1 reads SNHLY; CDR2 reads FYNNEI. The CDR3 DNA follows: TGTGCCAGCAGGGGACTAGTAAGCACCGGGGAGCTGTTTTTT. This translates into CASRGLVSTGELFF.

In DNA, the CDR3 is TGTGCCTGGGCAGGGGAGGAAGGCTACACCTTC. As protein: CAWAGEEGYTF. The chain is built from TRBV30 and TRBJ1-2; D may be TRBD1 (6 bases). The CDR3 has 11 amino acids. Germline-derived CDR1 and CDR2 are GTSNPN and SVGIG (reference sequence). Between the trimmed V and J ends, which lost 5 bases and 8 bases, there was a span of 12 bases.

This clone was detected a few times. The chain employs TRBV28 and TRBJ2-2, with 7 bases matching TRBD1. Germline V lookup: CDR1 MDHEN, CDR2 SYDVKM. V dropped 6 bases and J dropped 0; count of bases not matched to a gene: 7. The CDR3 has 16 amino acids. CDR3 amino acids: CASRSDRSANTGELFF. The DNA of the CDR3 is TGTGCCAGCAGGTCGGACAGGAGCGCGAACACCGGGGAGCTGTTTTTT.

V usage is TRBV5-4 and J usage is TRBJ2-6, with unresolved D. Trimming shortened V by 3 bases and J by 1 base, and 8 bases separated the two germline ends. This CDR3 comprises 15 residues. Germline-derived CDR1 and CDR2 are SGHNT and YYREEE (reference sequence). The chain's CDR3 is CASSSFGSGANVLTF. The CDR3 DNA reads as TGTGCCAGCAGCTCCTTCGGATCTGGGGCCAACGTCCTGACTTTC.

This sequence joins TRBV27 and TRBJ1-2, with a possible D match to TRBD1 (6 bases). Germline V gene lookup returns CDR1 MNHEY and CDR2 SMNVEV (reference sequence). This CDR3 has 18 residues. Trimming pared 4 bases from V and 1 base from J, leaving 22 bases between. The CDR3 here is CASSSTISTGPINYGYTF. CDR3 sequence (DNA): TGTGCCAGCAGTTCCACTATCTCCACAGGGCCGATTAACTATGGCTACACCTTC.

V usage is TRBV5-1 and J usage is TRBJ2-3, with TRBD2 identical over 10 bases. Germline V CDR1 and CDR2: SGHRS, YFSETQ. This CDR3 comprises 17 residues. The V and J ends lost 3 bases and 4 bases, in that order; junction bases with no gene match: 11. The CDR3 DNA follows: TGCGCCAGCAGCTGGGGTTTACTAGCGGGAAGCGCAGATACGCAGTATTTT. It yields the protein CASSWGLLAGSADTQYF.

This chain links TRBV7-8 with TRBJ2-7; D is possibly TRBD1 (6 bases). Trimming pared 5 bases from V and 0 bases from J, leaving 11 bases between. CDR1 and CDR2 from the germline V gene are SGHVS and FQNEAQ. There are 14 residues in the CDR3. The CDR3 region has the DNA TGTGCCAGCAGCCCACAGGGACACTCCTACGAGCAGTACTTC. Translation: CASSPQGHSYEQYF.

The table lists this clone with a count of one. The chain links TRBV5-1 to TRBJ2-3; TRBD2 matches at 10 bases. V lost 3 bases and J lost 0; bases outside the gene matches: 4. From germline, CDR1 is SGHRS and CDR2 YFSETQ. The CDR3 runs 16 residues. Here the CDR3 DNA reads TGCGCCAGCAGCTCACTAGCGGGGTCTAGCACAGATACGCAGTATTTT. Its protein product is CASSSLAGSSTDTQYF.

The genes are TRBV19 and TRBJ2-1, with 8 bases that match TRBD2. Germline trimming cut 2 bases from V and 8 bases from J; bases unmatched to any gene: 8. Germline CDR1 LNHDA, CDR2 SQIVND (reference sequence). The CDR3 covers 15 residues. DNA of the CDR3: TGTGCCAGTAGTATAATGGTAGCGGGATGGCATGAGCAGTTCTTC. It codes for CASSIMVAGWHEQFF.

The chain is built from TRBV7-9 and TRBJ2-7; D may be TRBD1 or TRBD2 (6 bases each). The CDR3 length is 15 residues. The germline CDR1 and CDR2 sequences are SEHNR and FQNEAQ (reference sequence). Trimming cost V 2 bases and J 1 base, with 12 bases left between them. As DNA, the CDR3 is TGTGCCAGCAGCTTAAGCAGGGGAGGTTCCTACGAGCAGTACTTC. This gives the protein CASSLSRGGSYEQYF.

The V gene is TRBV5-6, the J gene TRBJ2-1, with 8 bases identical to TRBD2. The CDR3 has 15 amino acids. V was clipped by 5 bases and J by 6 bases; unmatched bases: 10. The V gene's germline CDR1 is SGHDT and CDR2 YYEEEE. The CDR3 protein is CASSPGTRGANEQFF. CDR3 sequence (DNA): TGTGCCAGCAGTCCCGGGACTAGAGGGGCCAATGAGCAGTTCTTC.

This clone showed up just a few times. This CDR3 is CASSLGNTANYGYTF. DNA of the CDR3: TGCGCCAGCAGCTTGGGAAATACAGCTAACTATGGCTACACCTTC. The chain joins TRBV5-1 to TRBJ1-2; D call uncertain. Per germline, CDR1 SGHRS and CDR2 YFSETQ. The V and J ends lost 0 bases and 0 bases respectively, with 9 bases between them. The CDR3 length is 15 residues. The whole variable domain, filled in from reference TRBV5-1 and TRBJ1-2, reads KAGVTQTPRYLIKTRGQQVTLSCSPISGHRSVSWYQQTPGQGLQFLFEYFSETQRNKGNFPGRFSGRQFSNSRSEMNVSTLELGDSALYLCASSLGNTANYGYTFGSGTRLTVV.

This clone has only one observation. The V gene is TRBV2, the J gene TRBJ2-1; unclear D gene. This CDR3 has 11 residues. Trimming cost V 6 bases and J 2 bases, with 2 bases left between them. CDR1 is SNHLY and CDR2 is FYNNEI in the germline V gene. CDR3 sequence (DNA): TGTGCCAGCAGACCCTACAATGAGCAGTTCTTC. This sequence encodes CASRPYNEQFF. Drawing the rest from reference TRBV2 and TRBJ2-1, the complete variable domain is EPEVTQTPSHQVTQMGQEVILRCVPISNHLYFYWYRQILGQKVEFLVSFYNNEISEKSEIFDDQFSVERPDGSNFTLKIRSTKLEDSAMYFCASRPYNEQFFGPGTRLTVL.

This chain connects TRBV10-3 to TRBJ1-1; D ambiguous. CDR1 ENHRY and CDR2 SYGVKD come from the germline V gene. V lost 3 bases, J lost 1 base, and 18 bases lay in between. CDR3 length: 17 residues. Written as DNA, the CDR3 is TGTGCCATCAGTGATAAGCACACCGTAGTTCAGAACACTGAAGCTTTCTTT. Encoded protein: CAISDKHTVVQNTEAFF.

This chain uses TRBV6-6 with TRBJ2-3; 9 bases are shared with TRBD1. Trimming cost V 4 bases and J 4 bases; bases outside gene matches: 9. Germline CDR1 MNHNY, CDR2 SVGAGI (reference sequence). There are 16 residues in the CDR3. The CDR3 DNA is TGTGCCAGCAGTTTGACAGGGGGTGGTCGGGCAGATACGCAGTATTTT. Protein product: CASSLTGGGRADTQYF.

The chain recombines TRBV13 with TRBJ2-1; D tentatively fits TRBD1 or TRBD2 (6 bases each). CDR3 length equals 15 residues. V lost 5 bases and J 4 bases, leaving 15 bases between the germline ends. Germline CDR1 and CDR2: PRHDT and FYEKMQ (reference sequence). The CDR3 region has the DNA TGTGCCAGCAGCCTGCCGATAGGGGGGTACAATGAGCAGTTCTTC. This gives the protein CASSLPIGGYNEQFF.

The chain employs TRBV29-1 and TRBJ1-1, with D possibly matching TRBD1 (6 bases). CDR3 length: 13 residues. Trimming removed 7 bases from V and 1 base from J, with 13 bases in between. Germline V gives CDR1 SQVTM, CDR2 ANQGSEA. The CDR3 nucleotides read TGCAGCGCCCGGGAGGGGGGGAACACTGAAGCTTTCTTT. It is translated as CSAREGGNTEAFF.

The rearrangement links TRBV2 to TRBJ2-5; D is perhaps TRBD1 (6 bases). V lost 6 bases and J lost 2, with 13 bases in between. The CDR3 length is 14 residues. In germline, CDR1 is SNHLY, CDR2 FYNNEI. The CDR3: CASRAGTPQETQYF. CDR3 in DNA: TGTGCCAGCAGGGCAGGGACACCACAAGAGACCCAGTACTTC.

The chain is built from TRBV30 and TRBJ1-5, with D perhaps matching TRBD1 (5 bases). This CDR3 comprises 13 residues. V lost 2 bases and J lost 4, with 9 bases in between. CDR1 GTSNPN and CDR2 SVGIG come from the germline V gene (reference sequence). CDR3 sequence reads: CAWSRQTNQPQHF. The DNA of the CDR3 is TGTGCCTGGAGTAGACAGACAAATCAGCCCCAGCATTTT. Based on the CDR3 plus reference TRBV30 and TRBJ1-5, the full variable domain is SQTIHQWPATLVQPVGSPLSLECTVEGTSNPNLYWYRQAAGRGLQLLFYSVGIGQISSEVPQNLSASRPQDRQFILSSKKLLLSDSGFYLCAWSRQTNQPQHFGDGTRLSIL.

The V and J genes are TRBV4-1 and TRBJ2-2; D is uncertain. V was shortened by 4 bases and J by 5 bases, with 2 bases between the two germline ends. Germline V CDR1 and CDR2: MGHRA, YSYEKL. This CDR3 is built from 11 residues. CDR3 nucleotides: TGCGCCAGCAGCCGTACCGGGGAGCTGTTTTTT. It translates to CASSRTGELFF.

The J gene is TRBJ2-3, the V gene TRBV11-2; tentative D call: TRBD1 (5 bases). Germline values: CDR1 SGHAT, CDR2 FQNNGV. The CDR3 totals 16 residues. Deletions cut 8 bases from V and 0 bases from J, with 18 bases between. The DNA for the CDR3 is TGTGCCAGCTCCACTCGACAGCGCCTAAGCACAGATACGCAGTATTTT. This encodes CASSTRQRLSTDTQYF.